This T cell receptor (beta chain) was found in a study of cytomegalovirus exposure and HLA in healthy donors. Across the study: An earlier analysis found some 100 million unique TCR beta sequences from approximately 190 million T cells. Among a few hundred genotyped donors, around 77% fell in the Caucasian-associated ancestry cluster.

Worth noting for this clone: The antigen is not known.

The CDR3 has 16 residues. With V trimmed by 1 base and J by 7 bases, 6 bases remained unmatched. CDR1 is LNHNV, CDR2 YYDKDF, per germline (reference sequence). It was with 60 Vbeta and 13 Jbeta primers that the PCR ran. The assay was immunoSEQ multiplex PCR, and TCRdb's table has in-frame clones only and misses some. Among 200,000 to 250,000 clones, more than 60% were seen once, and the ten largest hold about 2.5%. Broader study findings: More clonal expansion characterized HLA-associated TCR beta chains than equally common others in a later analysis. In an earlier analysis, in roughly 580 donors, most V segments appeared productive either ~87% or ~30% of the time.

This chain links TRBV15 with TRBJ1-4; TRBD1 matches at 10 bases. This TCR was sampled from a woman aged 60-75 years in good health and CMV-seropositive. The specimen was PBMCs. The CDR3 protein is CATSRGDRGRPEKLFF. CDR3 coding DNA: TGTGCCACCAGCAGAGGCGACAGGGGGCGCCCTGAAAAACTGTTTTTT.